Presented here are 5 T cell receptor beta chains from one specimen sequenced in a study of a mutant IDH1 vaccine in newly diagnosed glioma. The sample's time point: week 23, last vaccination. Each dose delivered 300 ug of mutant IDH1 20-mer peptide subcutaneously with imiquimod. The repertoire was sequenced with immunoSEQ multiplex PCR; TCRdb's copy has only in-frame clones and lacks some. Seen here are 25,000 to 35,000 clones, around 80% observed once, and the top ten hold roughly 8%. These receptors lack a known antigen. Here the sequenced sample was PBMCs, taken from a glioma patient whose treatment included an IDH1 peptide vaccine. The receptors were sampled from a woman younger than 30 with glioma.

V and J are TRBV5-1 and TRBJ2-4; D is possibly TRBD1 or TRBD2 (6 bases each). Trimming removed 0 bases from V and 7 bases from J, with 14 bases in between. The V gene's germline CDR1 is SGHRS and CDR2 YFSETQ. This CDR3 is built from 15 residues. The CDR3 DNA sequence: TGCGCCAGCAGCTTGGAGGGGGGCGTGAGGAACATTCAGTACTTC. This sequence encodes CASSLEGGVRNIQYF.

V usage is TRBV7-9 and J usage is TRBJ2-5, with TRBD1 matching over 7 bases. The CDR3 is made up of 16 amino acids. Germline values: CDR1 SEHNR, CDR2 FQNEAQ (reference sequence). V shed 1 base and J 1 base; nucleotides not matched to a gene: 6. The CDR3 reads CASSLGFGQAQETQYF. CDR3 sequence (DNA): TGTGCCAGCAGCTTAGGTTTCGGACAGGCCCAAGAGACCCAGTACTTC.

This chain joins TRBV2 and TRBJ2-3; D is unclear. The CDR3 runs 11 residues. CDR1 and CDR2 from the germline V gene are SNHLY and FYNNEI. Trimming shortened V by 8 bases and J by 4 bases, and 7 bases separated the two germline ends. The chain's CDR3 is CASGIADTQYF. As DNA, the CDR3 is TGTGCCAGCGGAATAGCAGATACGCAGTATTTT.

The chain is built from TRBV7-9 and TRBJ1-1, with TRBD1 as a possible D gene (5 bases). Germline loops: CDR1 SEHNR, CDR2 FQNEAQ (reference sequence). V shed 7 bases and J shed 5 bases, with 17 bases lying between them. The CDR3 sequence is 14 residues long. The CDR3 sequence is CASTRSGEETEAFF. In DNA, the CDR3 is TGTGCCAGCACCCGCTCGGGGGAGGAGACTGAAGCTTTCTTT.

This clone has more than one count but fewer than ten. The rearrangement joins TRBV5-1 to TRBJ1-4; weak D call: TRBD1 (5 bases). CDR1 and CDR2 from the germline V gene are SGHRS and YFSETQ. The CDR3 contains 14 residues. Trimming took off 4 bases at V and 0 bases at J, with 7 bases between the two ends. The CDR3 loop is CASSGTTTNEKLFF. CDR3 nucleotide sequence: TGCGCCAGCAGCGGGACTACAACTAATGAAAAACTGTTTTTT.